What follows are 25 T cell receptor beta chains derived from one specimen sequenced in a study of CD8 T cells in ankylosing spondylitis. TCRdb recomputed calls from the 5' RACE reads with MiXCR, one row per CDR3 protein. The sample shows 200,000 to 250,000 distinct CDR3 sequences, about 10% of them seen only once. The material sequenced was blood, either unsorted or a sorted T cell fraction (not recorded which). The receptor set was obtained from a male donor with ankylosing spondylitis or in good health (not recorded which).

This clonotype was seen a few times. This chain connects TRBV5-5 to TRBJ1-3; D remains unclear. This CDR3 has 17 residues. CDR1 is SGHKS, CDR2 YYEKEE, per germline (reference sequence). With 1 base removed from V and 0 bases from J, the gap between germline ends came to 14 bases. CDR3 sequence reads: CASSLSRLGISGNTIYF. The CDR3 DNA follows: TGTGCCAGCAGCTTGTCGCGCCTGGGGATCTCTGGAAACACCATATATTTT.

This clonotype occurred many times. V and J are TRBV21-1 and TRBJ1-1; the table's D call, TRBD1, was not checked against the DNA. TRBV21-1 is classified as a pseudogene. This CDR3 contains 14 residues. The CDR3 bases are TGTGCCAGCAGTGCGGTAACAGGAAGGGCTGAAGCTTTCTTT. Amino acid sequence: CASSAVTGRAEAFF.

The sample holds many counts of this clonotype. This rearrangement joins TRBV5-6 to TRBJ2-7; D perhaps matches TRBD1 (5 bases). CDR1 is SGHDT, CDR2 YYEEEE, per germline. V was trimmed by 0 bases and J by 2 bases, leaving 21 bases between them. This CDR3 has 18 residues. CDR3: CASSLGSGRQTLTYEQYF. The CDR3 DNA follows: TGTGCCAGCAGCTTGGGGTCAGGTAGACAGACGCTTACCTACGAGCAGTACTTC.

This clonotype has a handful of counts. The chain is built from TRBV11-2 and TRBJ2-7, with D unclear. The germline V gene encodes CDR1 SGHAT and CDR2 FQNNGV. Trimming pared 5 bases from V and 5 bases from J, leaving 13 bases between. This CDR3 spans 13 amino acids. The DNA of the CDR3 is TGTGCCAGCAGCCCCGCCCCTTATAACGAGCAGTACTTC. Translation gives CASSPAPYNEQYF. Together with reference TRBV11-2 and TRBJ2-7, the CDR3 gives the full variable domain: EAGVAQSPRYKIIEKRQSVAFWCNPISGHATLYWYQQILGQGPKLLIQFQNNGVVDDSQLPKDRFSAERLKGVDSTLKIQPAKLEDSAVYLCASSPAPYNEQYFGPGTRLTVT.

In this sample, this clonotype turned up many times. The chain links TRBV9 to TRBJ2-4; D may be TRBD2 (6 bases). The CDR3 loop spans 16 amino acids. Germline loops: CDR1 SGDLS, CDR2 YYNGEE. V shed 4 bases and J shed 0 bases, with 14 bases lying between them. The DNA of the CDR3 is TGTGCCAGCAGCCCTCTTGGGGGACTAGCCAAAAACATTCAGTACTTC. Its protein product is CASSPLGGLAKNIQYF.

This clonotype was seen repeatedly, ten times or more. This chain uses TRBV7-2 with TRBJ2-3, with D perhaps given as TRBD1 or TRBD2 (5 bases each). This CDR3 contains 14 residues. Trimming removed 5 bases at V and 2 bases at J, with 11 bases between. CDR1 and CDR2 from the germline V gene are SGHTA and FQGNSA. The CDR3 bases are TGTGCCAGCAGCAGGGACGCCCTCACAGATACGCAGTATTTT. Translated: CASSRDALTDTQYF.

CDR3 sequence: CASRGGDGPYGYTF. The CDR3 DNA follows: TGCGCCAGCAGGGGGGGGGACGGACCCTATGGCTACACCTTC. V gene TRBV5-1 combines with J gene TRBJ1-2; the D gene is possibly TRBD1 (5 bases). Germline loops: CDR1 SGHRS, CDR2 YFSETQ. The CDR3 covers 14 residues. Trimming removed 5 bases at V and 4 bases at J, with 15 bases between.

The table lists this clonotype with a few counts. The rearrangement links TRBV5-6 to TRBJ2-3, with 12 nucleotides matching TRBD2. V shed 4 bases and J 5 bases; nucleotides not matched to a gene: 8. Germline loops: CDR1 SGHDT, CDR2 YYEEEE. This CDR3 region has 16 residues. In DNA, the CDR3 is TGTGCCAGCAGCCCCGGACTAGCGGGGAATGGAGATACGCAGTATTTT. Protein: CASSPGLAGNGDTQYF.

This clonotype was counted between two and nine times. The chain's CDR3 is CSARTLREEKYNEQFF. Here the CDR3 DNA reads TGCAGTGCTAGGACCTTACGGGAGGAAAAATACAATGAGCAGTTCTTC. The rearrangement joins TRBV20-1 to TRBJ2-1; 7 positions match TRBD2. The junction had 12 bases not matched to a gene; V was cut back by 3 bases and J by 4 bases. The germline gives CDR1 DFQATT, CDR2 SNEGSKA (reference sequence). The CDR3 has 16 residues.

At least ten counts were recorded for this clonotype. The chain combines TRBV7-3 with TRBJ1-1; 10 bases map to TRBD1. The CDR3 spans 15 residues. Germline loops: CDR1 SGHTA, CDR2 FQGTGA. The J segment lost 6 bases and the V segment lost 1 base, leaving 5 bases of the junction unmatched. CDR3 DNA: TGTGCCAGCAGCTTAATGGGACAGGGGTCTTCTGAAGCTTTCTTT. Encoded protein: CASSLMGQGSSEAFF.

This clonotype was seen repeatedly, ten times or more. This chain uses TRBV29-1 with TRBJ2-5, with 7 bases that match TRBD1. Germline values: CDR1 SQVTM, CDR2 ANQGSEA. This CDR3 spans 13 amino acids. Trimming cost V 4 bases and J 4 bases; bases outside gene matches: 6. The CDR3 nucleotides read TGCAGCGTTGTAACAGGGGTCTTAGAGACCCAGTACTTC. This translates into CSVVTGVLETQYF.

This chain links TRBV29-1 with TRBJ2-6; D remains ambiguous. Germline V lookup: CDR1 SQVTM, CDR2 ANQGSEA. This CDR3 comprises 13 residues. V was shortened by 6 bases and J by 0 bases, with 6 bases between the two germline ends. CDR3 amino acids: CSVGNSGANVLTF. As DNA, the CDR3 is TGCAGCGTGGGGAACTCTGGGGCCAACGTCCTGACTTTC. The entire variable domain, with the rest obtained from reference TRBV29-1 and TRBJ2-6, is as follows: SAVISQKPSRDICQRGTSLTIQCQVDSQVTMMFWYRQQPGQSLTLIATANQGSEATYESGFVIDKFPISRPNLTFSTLTVSNMSPEDSSIYLCSVGNSGANVLTFGAGSRLTVL.

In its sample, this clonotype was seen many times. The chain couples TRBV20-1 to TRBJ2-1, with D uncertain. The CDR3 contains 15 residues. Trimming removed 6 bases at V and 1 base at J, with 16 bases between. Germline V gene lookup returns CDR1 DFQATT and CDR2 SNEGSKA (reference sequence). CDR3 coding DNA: TGCAGTGCCCTAAGGAGCCCAAGGTCCTACAATGAGCAGTTCTTC. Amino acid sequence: CSALRSPRSYNEQFF.

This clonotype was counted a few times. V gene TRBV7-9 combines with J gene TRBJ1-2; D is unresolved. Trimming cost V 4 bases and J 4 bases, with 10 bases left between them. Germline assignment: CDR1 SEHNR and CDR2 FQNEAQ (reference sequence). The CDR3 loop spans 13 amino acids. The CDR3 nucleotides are TGTGCCAGCAGCTCCAATAGCGGCTATGGCTACACCTTC. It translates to CASSSNSGYGYTF.

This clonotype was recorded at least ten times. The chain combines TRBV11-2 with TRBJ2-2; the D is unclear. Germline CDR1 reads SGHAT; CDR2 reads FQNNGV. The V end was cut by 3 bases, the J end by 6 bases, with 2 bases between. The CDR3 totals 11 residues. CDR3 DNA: TGTGCCAGCAGCTTTCCCGGGGAGCTGTTTTTT. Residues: CASSFPGELFF.

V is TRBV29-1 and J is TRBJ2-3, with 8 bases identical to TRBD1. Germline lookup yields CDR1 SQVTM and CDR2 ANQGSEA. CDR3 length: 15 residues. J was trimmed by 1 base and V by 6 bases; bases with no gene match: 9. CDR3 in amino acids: CSVPRPGQGTDTQYF. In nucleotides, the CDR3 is TGCAGCGTGCCGAGACCGGGACAGGGCACAGATACGCAGTATTTT.

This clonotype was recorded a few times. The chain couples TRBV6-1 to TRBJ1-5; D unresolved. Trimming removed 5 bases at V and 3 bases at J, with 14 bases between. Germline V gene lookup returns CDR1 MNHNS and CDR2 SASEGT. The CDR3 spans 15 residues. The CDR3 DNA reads TGTGCCAGCAGTCCTTTTTTGGGAAACAATCAGCCCCAGCATTTT. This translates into CASSPFLGNNQPQHF.

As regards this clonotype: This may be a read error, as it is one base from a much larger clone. CDR3 residues: CSVKLSSTRRAFF. The CDR3 DNA reads as TGCAGCGTTAAACTATCCTCGACCCGTCGGGCTTTCTTT. V gene TRBV29-1 combines with J gene TRBJ1-1; D gene unclear. Deletions cut 5 bases from V and 11 bases from J, with 21 bases between. Per germline, CDR1 SQVTM and CDR2 ANQGSEA. CDR3 size: 13 residues. Filled out from reference TRBV29-1 and TRBJ1-1, the complete variable domain reads SAVISQKPSRDICQRGTSLTIQCQVDSQVTMMFWYRQQPGQSLTLIATANQGSEATYESGFVIDKFPISRPNLTFSTLTVSNMSPEDSSIYLCSVKLSSTRRAFFGQGTRLTVV.

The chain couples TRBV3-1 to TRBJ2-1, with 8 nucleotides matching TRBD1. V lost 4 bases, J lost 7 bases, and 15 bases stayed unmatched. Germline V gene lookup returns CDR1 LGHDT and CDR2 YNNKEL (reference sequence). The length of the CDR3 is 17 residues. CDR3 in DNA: TGTGCCAGCAGCCCGTACAGACAGGGGCCCCTGGGAAATGAGCAGTTCTTC. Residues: CASSPYRQGPLGNEQFF.

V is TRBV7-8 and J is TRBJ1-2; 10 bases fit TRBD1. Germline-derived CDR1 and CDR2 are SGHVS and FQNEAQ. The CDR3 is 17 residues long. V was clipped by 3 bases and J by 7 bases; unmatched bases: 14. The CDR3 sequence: CASSFSGGGQGLSGYTF. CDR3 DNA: TGTGCCAGCAGCTTTTCGGGGGGGGGACAGGGGCTTAGTGGCTACACCTTC.

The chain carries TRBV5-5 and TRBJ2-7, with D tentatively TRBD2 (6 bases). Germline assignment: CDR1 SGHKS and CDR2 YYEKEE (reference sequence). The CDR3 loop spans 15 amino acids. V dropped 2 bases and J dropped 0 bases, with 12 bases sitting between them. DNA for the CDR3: TGTGCCAGCAGCTTATGGGACGGGAGCTCCTACGAGCAGTACTTC. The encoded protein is CASSLWDGSSYEQYF. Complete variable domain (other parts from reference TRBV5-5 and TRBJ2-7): DAGVTQSPTHLIKTRGQQVTLRCSPISGHKSVSWYQQVLGQGPQFIFQYYEKEERGRGNFPDRFSARQFPNYSSELNVNALLLGDSALYLCASSLWDGSSYEQYFGPGTRLTVT.

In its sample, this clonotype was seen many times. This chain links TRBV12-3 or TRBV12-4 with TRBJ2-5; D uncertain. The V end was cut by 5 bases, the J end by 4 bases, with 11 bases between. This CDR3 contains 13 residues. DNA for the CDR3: TGTGCCAGCAGTAACGGCGGTTCAGAGACCCAGTACTTC. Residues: CASSNGGSETQYF.

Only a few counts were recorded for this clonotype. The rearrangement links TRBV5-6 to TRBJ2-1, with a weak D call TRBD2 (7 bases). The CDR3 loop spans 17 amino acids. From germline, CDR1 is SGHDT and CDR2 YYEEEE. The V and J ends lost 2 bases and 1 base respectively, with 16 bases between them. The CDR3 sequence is CASSLSPGGRSYNEQFF. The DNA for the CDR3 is TGTGCCAGCAGCTTATCCCCGGGGGGCCGTTCCTACAATGAGCAGTTCTTC.

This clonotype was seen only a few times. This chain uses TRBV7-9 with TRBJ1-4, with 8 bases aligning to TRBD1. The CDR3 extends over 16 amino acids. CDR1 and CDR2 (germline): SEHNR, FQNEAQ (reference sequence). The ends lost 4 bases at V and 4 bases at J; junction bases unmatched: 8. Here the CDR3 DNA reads TGTGCCAGCAGCTCCTATACAGGGGGGATTAATGAAAAACTGTTTTTT. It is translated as CASSSYTGGINEKLFF.

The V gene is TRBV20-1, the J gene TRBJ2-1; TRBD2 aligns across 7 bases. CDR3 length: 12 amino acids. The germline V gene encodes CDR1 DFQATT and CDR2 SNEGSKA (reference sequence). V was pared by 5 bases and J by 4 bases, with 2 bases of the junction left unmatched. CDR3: CSALGGYNEQFF. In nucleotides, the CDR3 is TGCAGTGCTCTGGGGGGGTACAATGAGCAGTTCTTC.